The following is a TCR beta chain sequence with its context. Its target is not known. The CDR3 has 13 residues. Germline V gene sequence: CDR1 DFQATT, CDR2 SNEGSKA (reference sequence). Trimming cost V 3 bases and J 0 bases, with 9 bases left between them. TCRdb reprocessed the reads via MiXCR and lists one record per CDR3 protein. The table shows approximately 260,000 distinct CDR3 sequences, with more than 15% occurring only once. The data stem from a study of T cell repertoires in cytomegalovirus infection. Overall study: Public TCR beta signatures marked donors with CMV infection and the matching HLA. Findings of the study overall: People with CMV and the relevant HLA were identified by cumulative public TCR beta family frequency. Across the ex vivo response, the dominant clonotypes were HLA-C-restricted CMV-specific TCR beta clonotypes.

The chain links TRBV20-1 to TRBJ2-7, with TRBD2 as a possible D gene (5 bases). The specimen was CD8+ T cells from PBMCs. The clonotype was recovered from a human donor in good health (CMV status not recorded). Some clones in this sample may be carry-over from other donors' samples. CDR3 nucleotide sequence: TGCAGTGCTAGCGGGAAGAGCTCCTACGAGCAGTACTTC. Translation gives CSASGKSSYEQYF.